These T cell receptor beta chains were read from a single sample in a study of cytomegalovirus exposure and HLA in healthy donors. This table comes from immunoSEQ multiplex PCR, and its TCRdb copy is limited to in-frame clones, with some not included. The table lists approximately 70,000 clones, 70% to 80% of them singletons. Sequencing input: PBMCs. The origin of the receptors is a man aged 45 to 65 in good health and CMV-seronegative. Each CDR3 is given with its conserved first and last residue. Fields, in order: clone size, V gene, J gene, D gene, CDR3 protein, CDR3 DNA. D genes are given only for firm matches. For some rows the clone size is stated as once, few or many, or as a class when expanded; others skip it.

clone_size: few; v_call: TRBV10-1; j_call: TRBJ1-1; d_call: NA; cdr3_aa: CASSIDRNTEAFF; cdr3_nt: TGCGCCAGCAGCATTGACAGGAACACTGAAGCTTTCTTT
clone_size: NA; v_call: TRBV2; j_call: TRBJ1-1; d_call: TRBD1; cdr3_aa: CASSRTGVMAFF; cdr3_nt: TGTGCCAGCAGTCGGACAGGGGTGATGGCTTTCTTT
clone_size: NA; v_call: TRBV7-3; j_call: TRBJ2-1; d_call: NA; cdr3_aa: CASSSGLRGNEQFF; cdr3_nt: TGTGCCAGCAGCTCGGGCCTCAGGGGCAATGAGCAGTTCTTC
clone_size: NA; v_call: TRBV15; j_call: TRBJ2-1; d_call: TRBD1; cdr3_aa: CATSRDGRGRDEQFF; cdr3_nt: TGTGCCACCAGCAGAGATGGCAGGGGGCGGGATGAGCAGTTCTTC
clone_size: NA; v_call: TRBV4-1; j_call: TRBJ1-4; d_call: TRBD1; cdr3_aa: CASSQGWNRGRGEKLFF; cdr3_nt: TGCGCCAGCAGCCAAGGATGGAACAGGGGGCGAGGGGAAAAACTGTTTTTT
clone_size: NA; v_call: TRBV7-9; j_call: TRBJ1-4; d_call: TRBD1; cdr3_aa: CASSPTGGAGEKLFF; cdr3_nt: TGTGCCAGCAGCCCGACAGGGGGCGCCGGGGAAAAACTGTTTTTT
clone_size: NA; v_call: TRBV28; j_call: TRBJ1-2; d_call: NA; cdr3_aa: CASSFVSGLIYGYTF; cdr3_nt: TGTGCCAGCAGTTTCGTTTCAGGGTTAATCTATGGCTACACCTTC
clone_size: NA; v_call: TRBV11-2; j_call: TRBJ2-1; d_call: TRBD2; cdr3_aa: CASSLVKAGGGSYNEQFF; cdr3_nt: TGTGCCAGCAGCTTAGTCAAAGCGGGAGGGGGCTCCTACAATGAGCAGTTCTTC
clone_size: NA; v_call: TRBV11-2; j_call: TRBJ2-2; d_call: TRBD1; cdr3_aa: CASSLGRQGVGELFF; cdr3_nt: TGTGCCAGCAGCTTAGGTCGCCAGGGGGTCGGGGAGCTGTTTTTT
clone_size: NA; v_call: TRBV11-2; j_call: TRBJ1-2; d_call: NA; cdr3_aa: CATTQQGSSYGYTF; cdr3_nt: TGTGCCACCACGCAGCAGGGGAGTTCCTATGGCTACACCTTC
clone_size: NA; v_call: TRBV18; j_call: TRBJ1-6; d_call: TRBD1; cdr3_aa: CASSRDRHNSPLHF; cdr3_nt: TGTGCCAGCTCACGGGACAGACATAATTCACCCCTCCACTTT
clone_size: few; v_call: TRBV19; j_call: TRBJ1-4; d_call: NA; cdr3_aa: CASSLGGRNEKLFF; cdr3_nt: TGTGCCAGTAGTTTGGGGGGAAGAAATGAAAAACTGTTTTTT
clone_size: NA; v_call: TRBV7-9; j_call: TRBJ2-7; d_call: TRBD1; cdr3_aa: CASSPSTGVSYEQYF; cdr3_nt: TGTGCCAGCAGCCCGTCGACAGGGGTCTCCTACGAGCAGTACTTC
clone_size: NA; v_call: TRBV5-1; j_call: TRBJ2-1; d_call: TRBD2; cdr3_aa: CASSYYGAGGNYNEQFF; cdr3_nt: TGCGCCAGCAGCTACTACGGAGCGGGAGGGAACTACAATGAGCAGTTCTTC
clone_size: NA; v_call: TRBV4-3; j_call: TRBJ2-7; d_call: NA; cdr3_aa: CASSPYISGDEGYEQYF; cdr3_nt: TGCGCCAGCAGCCCATATATTAGCGGAGATGAGGGCTACGAGCAGTACTTC
clone_size: NA; v_call: TRBV10-3; j_call: TRBJ1-5; d_call: NA; cdr3_aa: CAIRGSGGRLEPQHF; cdr3_nt: TGTGCCATCAGGGGATCGGGGGGGCGTTTGGAGCCCCAGCATTTT
clone_size: NA; v_call: TRBV6-5; j_call: TRBJ2-1; d_call: NA; cdr3_aa: CASSYGRLGANEQFF; cdr3_nt: TGTGCCAGCAGTTACGGGAGACTAGGGGCCAATGAGCAGTTCTTC
clone_size: NA; v_call: TRBV28; j_call: TRBJ2-7; d_call: NA; cdr3_aa: CASSLPSMRQVNAYEQYF; cdr3_nt: TGTGCCAGCAGTTTACCCTCTATGAGACAGGTGAATGCCTACGAGCAGTACTTC
clone_size: NA; v_call: TRBV5-6; j_call: TRBJ2-2; d_call: TRBD1; cdr3_aa: CASSGRGRNTGELFF; cdr3_nt: TGTGCCAGCAGCGGCAGGGGGCGCAACACCGGGGAGCTGTTTTTT
clone_size: few; v_call: TRBV4-1; j_call: TRBJ2-4; d_call: TRBD1; cdr3_aa: CASSRWGTAEAKNIQYF; cdr3_nt: TGCGCCAGCAGCCGCTGGGGGACAGCGGAAGCCAAAAACATTCAGTACTTC
clone_size: few; v_call: TRBV6-1; j_call: TRBJ1-1; d_call: TRBD1; cdr3_aa: CASRSQGSGTEAFF; cdr3_nt: TGTGCCAGCAGATCACAGGGGTCGGGAACTGAAGCTTTCTTT
clone_size: NA; v_call: TRBV30; j_call: TRBJ2-7; d_call: TRBD2; cdr3_aa: CAWSVGLAGGEQYF; cdr3_nt: TGTGCCTGGAGTGTTGGACTAGCGGGAGGTGAGCAGTACTTC
clone_size: NA; v_call: TRBV28; j_call: TRBJ1-1; d_call: NA; cdr3_aa: CASSLGGDRAFF; cdr3_nt: TGTGCCAGCAGTCTGGGGGGGGATCGAGCTTTCTTT
clone_size: once; v_call: TRBV9; j_call: TRBJ1-1; d_call: NA; cdr3_aa: CASSAYDRDWNTEAFF; cdr3_nt: TGTGCCAGCAGCGCCTATGACCGAGACTGGAACACTGAAGCTTTCTTT
clone_size: NA; v_call: TRBV30; j_call: TRBJ2-7; d_call: NA; cdr3_aa: CAWSVLTRANEQYF; cdr3_nt: TGTGCCTGGAGTGTACTAACCAGAGCTAACGAGCAGTACTTC
clone_size: NA; v_call: TRBV6-6; j_call: TRBJ1-1; d_call: NA; cdr3_aa: CASRSDTPEAFF; cdr3_nt: TGTGCCAGCAGGTCCGACACCCCCGAAGCTTTCTTT
clone_size: NA; v_call: TRBV29-1; j_call: TRBJ2-7; d_call: TRBD1; cdr3_aa: CSVEFRDRDYEQYF; cdr3_nt: TGCAGCGTTGAATTCCGGGACAGGGACTACGAGCAGTACTTC
clone_size: NA; v_call: TRBV6-1; j_call: TRBJ1-5; d_call: NA; cdr3_aa: CASSDTGIPNQPQHF; cdr3_nt: TGTGCCAGCAGTGACACAGGGATCCCCAATCAGCCCCAGCATTTT
clone_size: NA; v_call: TRBV11-3; j_call: TRBJ2-3; d_call: TRBD1; cdr3_aa: CASSLGGTGGFPPRTDTQYF; cdr3_nt: TGTGCCAGCAGCTTAGGCGGGACAGGGGGCTTTCCGCCCCGCACAGATACGCAGTATTTT
clone_size: NA; v_call: TRBV5-4; j_call: TRBJ2-1; d_call: NA; cdr3_aa: CASSVPGAHNEQFF; cdr3_nt: TGTGCCAGCAGCGTACCGGGAGCCCACAATGAGCAGTTCTTC
clone_size: few; v_call: TRBV6-1; j_call: TRBJ2-7; d_call: TRBD1; cdr3_aa: CASSEEVAMGQGDEQYF; cdr3_nt: TGTGCCAGCAGTGAAGAGGTTGCGATGGGACAGGGGGACGAGCAGTACTTC
clone_size: NA; v_call: TRBV30; j_call: TRBJ1-6; d_call: NA; cdr3_aa: CAWRPRPGNSPLHF; cdr3_nt: TGTGCCTGGAGACCTAGGCCGGGAAATTCACCCCTCCACTTT
clone_size: once; v_call: TRBV28; j_call: TRBJ2-7; d_call: TRBD2; cdr3_aa: CASRQTSGRMYEQYF; cdr3_nt: TGTGCCAGCAGACAGACTAGCGGGAGAATGTACGAGCAGTACTTC
clone_size: NA; v_call: TRBV19; j_call: TRBJ1-1; d_call: NA; cdr3_aa: CASKTGTVVNTEAFF; cdr3_nt: TGTGCCAGCAAAACAGGGACGGTAGTGAACACTGAAGCTTTCTTT
clone_size: NA; v_call: TRBV12-5; j_call: TRBJ2-7; d_call: TRBD2; cdr3_aa: CASGKTSGEVYEQYF; cdr3_nt: TGTGCTAGTGGCAAGACTAGCGGGGAGGTTTACGAGCAGTACTTC
clone_size: NA; v_call: TRBV5-1; j_call: TRBJ2-3; d_call: TRBD2; cdr3_aa: CASSAGLAGLDTQYF; cdr3_nt: TGCGCCAGCAGCGCGGGACTAGCGGGGTTGGATACGCAGTATTTT